Described below is a single T cell receptor beta chain sequence and its context. Its cognate antigen is unknown. This sample was taken from a study of cytotoxic CD8 clonotypes in ibrutinib-treated CLL. Study results and caveats: Baseline levels of clonality went above those of age-matched healthy donors and moved with circulating CD8+ T-cell counts. For progressing versus sustained-remission patients, sampling times were not the same.

Germline CDR1 ENHRY, CDR2 SYGVKD. The trim removed 10 bases at V and 4 bases at J, leaving 15 bases unmatched. This CDR3 is 15 amino acids long. Sequencing used immunoSEQ multiplex PCR; TCRdb keeps in-frame clones, though not all of them. The table lists approximately 200,000 clones, approximately 72% of them singletons. Here the sequenced sample was PBMCs, taken after 24 months of ibrutinib treatment. This sequence joins TRBV10-3 and TRBJ2-5, with 7 bases fitting TRBD2. The sequence came from a human donor with chronic lymphocytic leukemia. The CDR3: CATLGSGTGIETQYF. The DNA of the CDR3 is TGTGCCACCCTCGGGAGCGGGACCGGGATAGAGACCCAGTACTTC.